The sequence of this T cell receptor beta chain was determined in a study of blood T cell repertoires in COVID-19. The overall study: Samples of COVID-19 (acute and convalescent) were obtained from the United States, Italy and Spain.

Germline-derived CDR1 and CDR2 are ENHRY and SYGVKD. With 6 bases removed from V and 0 bases from J, the gap between germline ends came to 20 bases. The CDR3 is made up of 18 amino acids. Assay: immunoSEQ multiplex PCR; the TCRdb copy retains only in-frame clones and omits some. This table has hundreds of thousands of clones, about 90% appearing once. The TCR was taken from a young man who had recovered from COVID-19. The chain uses TRBV10-3 and TRBJ2-2; D might be TRBD2 (5 bases). Sequencing used PBMCs or T cells enriched from blood (not recorded which). CDR3 protein: CAISVQLLSGSNTGELFF. The CDR3 DNA reads as TGTGCCATCAGCGTACAGCTTTTATCGGGATCGAACACCGGGGAGCTGTTTTTT.